This is a list of T cell receptor beta chains from one sample in a study of blood T cell repertoires in COVID-19. TCRdb keeps only in-frame clones here, not all; method: immunoSEQ multiplex PCR. The sample comprises almost 350,000 clones, more than 70% of which are singletons, and approximately 0.93% rests with the top ten. Material for sequencing was PBMCs or T cells enriched from blood (not recorded which). These receptors all stem from a woman in her 30s who had been exposed to COVID-19. The conserved cysteine and the conserved F or W are not part of the CDR3 here.

j_call | v_call | cdr3_aa
TRBJ1-6 | TRBV24-1 | ATSDGQGTNSPLH
TRBJ2-7 | TRBV6-5 | ASRKTGTYEQY
TRBJ1-1 | TRBV9 | ASSVLGTGVVSTEAF
TRBJ1-5 | TRBV5-1 | ASSGGTGDQPQH
TRBJ1-4 | TRBV19 | ASLAHRAHNEKLF
TRBJ2-7 | TRBV4-2 | ASSGLAEVGPYEQY
TRBJ2-1 | TRBV27 | ASSLPGTSGYNEQF
TRBJ1-5 | TRBV15 | ATSRDREGGQPQH
TRBJ2-7 | TRBV28 | ASSSSGTSGLYEQY
TRBJ1-5 | TRBV7-8 | ASSFSQGPSQPQH
TRBJ1-2 | TRBV28 | ASSLMGATNYGYT
TRBJ2-1 | TRBV3-1/TRBV3-2 | ASSQAGGRSYNEQF
TRBJ2-2 | TRBV24-1 | ATSGRWPGRFGGELF
TRBJ2-7 | TRBV7-8 | ASSAGTSGTYEQY
TRBJ1-6 | TRBV7-9 | ASSSARIQGNSPLH
TRBJ2-7 | TRBV5-1 | ASSSEAGTYEQY
TRBJ2-7 | TRBV9 | ASSVSPVSDEQY
TRBJ2-3 | TRBV2 | ARPSLGVRDTQY
TRBJ1-2 | TRBV29-1 | SVETGQGDGYT
TRBJ2-1 | TRBV4-1 | ASSQDLSPSGTYNEQF
TRBJ1-2 | TRBV7-9 | ASSLEAGSLSGYT
TRBJ1-6 | TRBV19 | ASRERGRKNSPLH
TRBJ2-1 | TRBV2 | ASTQPFGGGTYNEQF